These 19 T cell receptor beta chains came from one sample sequenced in a study of control samples from healthy donors and cancer patients. This table comes from immunoSEQ multiplex PCR, and its TCRdb copy is limited to in-frame clones, with some not included. The sample shows just under 65,000 clones, about 82% of them seen only once. The specimen was blood. The receptor set was obtained from a man aged 35-49 years in good health.

The CDR3 DNA follows: TGTGCCAGCAGTTTATTGGCTAGCGGGGCCTCTAAAAAAGAGACCCAGTACTTC. Protein product: CASSLLASGASKKETQYF. The rearrangement joins TRBV27 to TRBJ2-5; 9 bases are a match to TRBD2. CDR1 MNHEY and CDR2 SMNVEV come from the germline V gene (reference sequence). This CDR3 has 18 amino acids. J lost 3 bases, V lost 1 base, and 12 bases had no gene match.

The chain uses TRBV24-1 and TRBJ2-5; 11 bases line up with TRBD2. The length of the CDR3 is 15 residues. Germline loops: CDR1 KGHDR, CDR2 SFDVKD. Trimming took 7 bases from V and 5 from J; bases not matched to a gene: 8. CDR3 region: CATSITSGSRETQYF. As DNA, the CDR3 is TGTGCCACCAGCATCACTAGCGGGAGTAGGGAGACCCAGTACTTC.

The chain combines TRBV9 with TRBJ1-2; D not certain. The CDR3 spans 12 residues. In germline, CDR1 is SGDLS, CDR2 YYNGEE. V was clipped by 4 bases and J by 5 bases, with 9 bases between them. CDR3 region: CASSPMAYGYTF. The CDR3 coding sequence is TGTGCCAGCAGCCCAATGGCGTATGGCTACACCTTC.

For this clone: Other DNA sequences in this sample translate to the same CDR3. The rearrangement links TRBV4-3 to TRBJ2-7; no clear D. Germline CDR1 and CDR2: LGHNA and YSLEER. V was trimmed by 0 bases and J by 5 bases, leaving 8 bases between them. This CDR3 is built from 13 residues. The CDR3 protein is CASSQERRDEQYF. CDR3 sequence (DNA): TGCGCCAGCAGCCAAGAAAGACGGGACGAGCAGTACTTC.

The genes are TRBV7-2 and TRBJ2-7, with 10 bases aligning to TRBD2. Germline assignment: CDR1 SGHTA and CDR2 FQGNSA. Trimming cost V 2 bases and J 2 bases; bases outside gene matches: 3. This CDR3 is built from 15 residues. CDR3 sequence (DNA): TGTGCCAGCAGCTTAACTAGCGGGAATGCCTACGAGCAGTACTTC. Protein product: CASSLTSGNAYEQYF.

This clone is a singleton in its sample. The chain links TRBV23-1 to TRBJ1-2; 10 bases agree with TRBD1. TRBV23-1 falls under the ORF class, with uncertain function. Trimming at V came to 0 bases and at J to 5 bases, leaving 3 bases not matched to a gene. This CDR3 spans 15 amino acids. In DNA form, the CDR3 reads TGCGCCAGCAGTCAATCCCGGGACAGGGGTTATGGCTACACCTTC. Translating gives CASSQSRDRGYGYTF.

The chain's CDR3 is CASSPDRLGITGELFF. The CDR3 DNA is TGTGCCAGCAGCCCGGACCGCCTCGGAATTACCGGGGAGCTGTTTTTT. This rearrangement joins TRBV7-9 to TRBJ2-2; D is ambiguous. V lost 5 bases and J 5 bases, leaving 18 bases between the germline ends. Looked up from germline, CDR1 is SEHNR and CDR2 is FQNEAQ (reference sequence). The CDR3 extends over 16 amino acids.

The chain has TRBV5-1 and TRBJ1-4; unclear D gene. The CDR3 has 16 residues. V was cut by 0 bases and J by 0 bases, with 9 bases left in between. Germline CDR1 SGHRS, CDR2 YFSETQ. In DNA form, the CDR3 reads TGCGCCAGCAGCTTGGATGCGGTGGCAACTAATGAAAAACTGTTTTTT. This encodes CASSLDAVATNEKLFF.

This rearrangement joins TRBV9 to TRBJ1-1, with 7 bases aligning to TRBD1. The CDR3 is made up of 16 amino acids. Germline CDR1 SGDLS, CDR2 YYNGEE. V dropped 0 bases and J dropped 3; count of bases not matched to a gene: 8. The DNA of the CDR3 is TGTGCCAGCAGCGTAGAATACAGGGGATCAGACACTGAAGCTTTCTTT. Translating it yields CASSVEYRGSDTEAFF.

The chain joins TRBV4-3 to TRBJ2-1; D gene unclear. V was cut by 0 bases and J by 0 bases, with 21 bases left in between. CDR3 length equals 20 residues. The germline V gene has CDR1 LGHNA and CDR2 YSLEER. CDR3 in DNA: TGCGCCAGCAGCCAAGATCCTGTTCAGACGCAGGTCAGCTCCTACAATGAGCAGTTCTTC. Translating gives CASSQDPVQTQVSSYNEQFF.

The CDR3 coding sequence is TGTGCCAGCAGCTCACATCCGGGACAGATAACAGATACGCAGTATTTT. This sequence encodes CASSSHPGQITDTQYF. The chain couples TRBV5-5 to TRBJ2-3, with 7 bases aligning to TRBD1. Per the germline V gene, CDR1 is SGHKS and CDR2 is YYEKEE (reference sequence). The CDR3 length is 16 residues. J gave up 3 bases and V 3 bases, and 10 bases lay outside the gene matches.

The V and J genes are TRBV7-9 and TRBJ1-4; no clear D gene. Germline V gene sequence: CDR1 SEHNR, CDR2 FQNEAQ (reference sequence). The V gene lost 2 bases and the J gene lost 9 bases, with 10 bases spanning the gap. The CDR3 sequence is 13 residues long. The CDR3 loop is CASSLTTTQKLFF. CDR3 nucleotides: TGTGCCAGCAGCTTAACTACCACACAAAAACTGTTTTTT.

The chain combines TRBV5-1 with TRBJ2-2; TRBD1 matches 7 bases. V lost 4 bases and J lost 1; bases outside the gene matches: 7. This CDR3 region has 16 residues. The germline gives CDR1 SGHRS, CDR2 YFSETQ. The CDR3 DNA is TGCGCCAGCAGCATGAACACAGGGGTGAACACCGGGGAGCTGTTTTTT. It translates to CASSMNTGVNTGELFF.

V is TRBV15 and J is TRBJ1-2, with a tentative D call TRBD1 (5 bases). The CDR3 has 14 amino acids. Trimming left V 0 bases short and J 5 bases short, with 10 bases between. CDR1 is LNHNV and CDR2 is YYDKDF in the germline V gene (reference sequence). CDR3 coding DNA: TGTGCCACCAGCAGAGATAGGGACGGTTATGGCTACACCTTC. Protein product: CATSRDRDGYGYTF.

The sample holds one count of this clone. The genes are TRBV7-9 and TRBJ1-2; D possibly corresponds to TRBD1 (5 bases). This CDR3 spans 13 amino acids. V lost 5 bases, J lost 7 bases, and 14 bases lay in between. Per the germline V gene, CDR1 is SEHNR and CDR2 is FQNEAQ (reference sequence). CDR3 loop: CASSPMGGGGYTF. For the CDR3, the DNA is TGTGCCAGCAGCCCTATGGGGGGAGGTGGCTACACCTTC.

This rearrangement joins TRBV4-3 to TRBJ1-4; 7 bases map to TRBD1. CDR1 is LGHNA and CDR2 is YSLEER in the germline V gene. The V and J ends lost 0 bases and 6 bases, in that order; junction bases with no gene match: 7. This CDR3 is 16 amino acids long. CDR3 coding DNA: TGCGCCAGCAGCCAAGATGTTGCAGGGGGAGATGAAAAACTGTTTTTT. Translating it yields CASSQDVAGGDEKLFF.

This clone was counted a single time. This sequence joins TRBV6-2 or TRBV6-3 and TRBJ1-1, with D perhaps TRBD1 (6 bases). Germline V gene lookup returns CDR1 MNHEY and CDR2 SVGEGT. V was cut by 5 bases and J by 7 bases, with 14 bases left in between. The CDR3 is 13 residues long. The DNA for the CDR3 is TGTGCCAGCAGTACAAACAGGGTCGGTGAAGCTTTCTTT. Translating gives CASSTNRVGEAFF.

CDR3 nucleotides: TGTGCCAGCAGTTACGCGGGACTCCGAAACACCATATATTTT. This translates into CASSYAGLRNTIYF. The gene calls are TRBV6-2 or TRBV6-3 and TRBJ1-3; D is perhaps TRBD1 (5 bases). V lost 2 bases and J lost 5, with 10 bases in between. This CDR3 spans 14 amino acids. CDR1 is MNHEY, CDR2 SVGEGT, per germline.

CDR3 sequence reads: CASSVGPGLAQETQYF. Written as DNA, the CDR3 is TGTGCCAGCAGCGTCGGTCCGGGACTAGCACAAGAGACCCAGTACTTC. This sequence joins TRBV9 and TRBJ2-5, with 9 bases that match TRBD2. V lost 2 bases and J lost 2; bases outside the gene matches: 7. The CDR3 spans 16 residues. In germline, CDR1 is SGDLS, CDR2 YYNGEE.